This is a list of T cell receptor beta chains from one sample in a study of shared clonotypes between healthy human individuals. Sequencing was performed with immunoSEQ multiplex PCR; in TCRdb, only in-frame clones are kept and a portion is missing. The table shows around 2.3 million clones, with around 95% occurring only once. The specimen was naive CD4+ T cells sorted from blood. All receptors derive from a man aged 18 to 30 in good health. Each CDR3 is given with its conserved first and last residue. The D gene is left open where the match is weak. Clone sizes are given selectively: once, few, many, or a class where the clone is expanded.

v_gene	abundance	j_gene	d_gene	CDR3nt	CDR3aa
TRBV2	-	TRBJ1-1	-	TGTGCCAGCAGTGAAGAGGGAAGGCCTGAAGCTTTCTTT	CASSEEGRPEAFF
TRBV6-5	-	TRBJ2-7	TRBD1	TGTGCCAGCAGCCCTCGGGACAGATACTACGAGCAGTACTTC	CASSPRDRYYEQYF
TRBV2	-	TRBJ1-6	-	TGTGCCAGCACGGGTCCTTCACCCCTCCACTTT	CASTGPSPLHF
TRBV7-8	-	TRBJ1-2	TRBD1	TGTGCCAGCAGCACTCGACAGGGCAGTAACTATGGCTACACCTTC	CASSTRQGSNYGYTF
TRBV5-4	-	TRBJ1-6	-	TGTGCCAGCAGCCCGACCCGCGGGCGGGGGGGAGAGTTCACCCTCCACTTT	CASSPTRGRGGEFTLHF
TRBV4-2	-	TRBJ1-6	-	TGTGCCAGCAGCCAAGAAGAGCCGAGCTCCTATAATTCACCCCTCCACTTT	CASSQEEPSSYNSPLHF
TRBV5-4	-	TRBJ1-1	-	TGTGCCAGCAGCTTTAGTCAGGGTCGAGGGTCGGGCACTGAAGCTTTCTTT	CASSFSQGRGSGTEAFF
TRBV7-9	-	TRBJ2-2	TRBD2	TGTGCCAGCAGCTTAGCGGGAGGGGCCGGGGAGCTGTTTTTT	CASSLAGGAGELFF
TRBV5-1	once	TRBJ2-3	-	TGCGCCAGCAGCTTGGACCCGGCAGATACGCAGTATTTT	CASSLDPADTQYF
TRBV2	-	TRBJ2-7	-	TGTGCCAGTTCCCCCGAGCCCCCCAACGAGCAGTACTTC	CASSPEPPNEQYF
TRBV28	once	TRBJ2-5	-	TGTGCCAGCAGCTGGGACGGCCAAGAGACCCAGTACTTC	CASSWDGQETQYF
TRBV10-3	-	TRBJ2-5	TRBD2	TGTGCCATCTCGGATAGCGGGGGTAGAGAGACCCAGTACTTC	CAISDSGGRETQYF
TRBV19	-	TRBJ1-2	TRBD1	TGTGCCAGTAGTCCGGGGACAGGGGTTTACTATGGCTACACCTTC	CASSPGTGVYYGYTF
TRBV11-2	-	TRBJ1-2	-	TGTGCCAGCAACAGAGCTGTTGGCCTCGGTGGCTACACCTTC	CASNRAVGLGGYTF
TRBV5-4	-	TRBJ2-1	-	TGTGCCAGCAGCGGCCCCTCAGGGGGGAAAGGGGGTGAGCAGTTCTTC	CASSGPSGGKGGEQFF
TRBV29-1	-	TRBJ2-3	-	TGCAGCGTTGAAGAGGTGGGCCAGAGCACAGATACGCAGTATTTT	CSVEEVGQSTDTQYF
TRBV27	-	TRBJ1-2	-	TGTGCCAGCAGACCTCATCCGACAGAATATGGCTACACCTTC	CASRPHPTEYGYTF
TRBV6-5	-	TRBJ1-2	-	TGTGCCAGCAGCCGTGCAGGGTCCTATGGCTACACCTTC	CASSRAGSYGYTF
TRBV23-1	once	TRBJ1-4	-	TGCGCCAGCAGTCAACGGGACGTGCCAAATGAAAAACTGTTTTTT	CASSQRDVPNEKLFF
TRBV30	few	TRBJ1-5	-	TGTGCCTGGAGTGTAAGTGGGGCAAATCAGCCCCAGCATTTT	CAWSVSGANQPQHF
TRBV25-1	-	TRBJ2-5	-	TGTGCCAGCAGTGAAAGTAGAGGAGGTGCTAAAGAGACCCAGTACTTC	CASSESRGGAKETQYF
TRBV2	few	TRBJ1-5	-	TGTGCCAGCAGGTCCTTACGGGCCCAGCATTTT	CASRSLRAQHF
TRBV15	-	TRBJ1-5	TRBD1	TGTGCCACCAGCAGCCATGGGACAGGGATAAATCAGCCCCAGCATTTT	CATSSHGTGINQPQHF
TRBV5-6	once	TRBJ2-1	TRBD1	TGTGCCAGCAGCTTTCGCCCCGCCAGGACAGGGGAACGTGAGCAGTTCTTC	CASSFRPARTGEREQFF
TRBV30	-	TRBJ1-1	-	TGTGCCTGTACAGATCACACTGAAGCTTTCTTT	CACTDHTEAFF
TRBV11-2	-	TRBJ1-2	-	TGTGCCAGCAGCTTAGGGCAGACTAACTATGGCTACACCTTC	CASSLGQTNYGYTF
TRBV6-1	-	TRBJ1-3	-	TGTGCCAGCAGTGAATGGACTGGCTCTGGAAACACCATATATTTT	CASSEWTGSGNTIYF
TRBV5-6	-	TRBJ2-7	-	TGTGCCAGCAGCTTGGGGCCTAGCGTCGCCTACGAGCAGTACTTC	CASSLGPSVAYEQYF
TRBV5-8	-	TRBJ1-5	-	TGTGCCAGCAGCAAGCAGGGGTCTTATAGCAATCAGCCCCAGCATTTT	CASSKQGSYSNQPQHF
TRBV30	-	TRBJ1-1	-	TGTGCCTGGAGTCAGAGGAACACTGAAGCTTTCTTT	CAWSQRNTEAFF
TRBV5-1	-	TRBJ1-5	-	TGCGCCAGCAGCTTGGGAGGGAACAATCAGCCCCAGCATTTT	CASSLGGNNQPQHF
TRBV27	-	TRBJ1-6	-	TGTGCCAGCAGCCGAAAACAGGGAGGCTCCTATAATTCACCCCTCCACTTT	CASSRKQGGSYNSPLHF
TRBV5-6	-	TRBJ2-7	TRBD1	TGTGCCAGCAACCTACCGGGACAGGGAATGGACGAGCAGTACTTC	CASNLPGQGMDEQYF
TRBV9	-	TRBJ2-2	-	TGTGCCAGCAGCGTAGCTGGAGGGAACACCGGGGAGCTGTTTTTT	CASSVAGGNTGELFF
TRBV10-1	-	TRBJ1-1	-	TGCGCCAGCAGCCTACAGGGCGGCACTGAAGCTTTCTTT	CASSLQGGTEAFF
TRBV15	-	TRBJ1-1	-	TGTGCCACCAGCAGAGGGGGCAGCCCACGAGGAGCTTTCTTT	CATSRGGSPRGAFF
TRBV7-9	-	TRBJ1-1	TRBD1	TGTGCCAGCAGCTTCGGACAGGGGGCCGCAGAGGCTTTCTTT	CASSFGQGAAEAFF
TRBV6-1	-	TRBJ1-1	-	TGTGCCAGCAGAGCCCAGGGCTTCACTGAAGCTTTCTTT	CASRAQGFTEAFF
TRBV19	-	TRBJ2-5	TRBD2	TGTGCCAGTAGGACTAGCGGGCTGTCTTCGACCCAGTACTTC	CASRTSGLSSTQYF